A selection of T cell receptor beta chains follows, all from one sample in a study of T cells in Graves' hyperthyroidism and ophthalmopathy. TCRdb recomputed calls from the multiplex PCR reads with MiXCR, one row per CDR3 protein. The sample yields about 480,000 distinct CDR3 sequences, 14% seen once. Sequences were obtained from blood. These TCRs come from a woman younger than 30 with Graves' hyperthyroidism. The CDR3 runs from the conserved cysteine through the conserved F or W. A D gene is named only where the DNA matches it firmly. Only some rows state a clone size, as once, few, many or a class for expanded clones.

abundance: many
d_gene: .
j_gene: TRBJ1-4
v_gene: TRBV14
CDR3nt: TGTGCCAGCAGCCAACAAAGACGTGGTGGCAAACTGTTTTTT
CDR3aa: CASSQQRRGGKLFF

abundance: few
d_gene: TRBD1
j_gene: TRBJ2-3
v_gene: TRBV4-1
CDR3nt: TGCGCCAGCAGCCAACGAACAGGGGGGACAGATACGCAGTATTTT
CDR3aa: CASSQRTGGTDTQYF

abundance: many
d_gene: .
j_gene: TRBJ2-4
v_gene: TRBV20-1
CDR3nt: TGCAGTGCTAGAAGGGAAAAGGTAGCCAAAAACATTCAGTACTTC
CDR3aa: CSARREKVAKNIQYF

abundance: .
d_gene: TRBD2
j_gene: TRBJ2-1
v_gene: TRBV9
CDR3nt: TGTGCCAGCAGCGTAGAGGGCGGGGGAGGGCCTCACAATGAGCAGTTCTTC
CDR3aa: CASSVEGGGGPHNEQFF

abundance: many
d_gene: .
j_gene: TRBJ1-1
v_gene: TRBV11-2
CDR3nt: TGTGCCAGCAGCTTATCCGGGTTTACTGAAGCTTTCTTT
CDR3aa: CASSLSGFTEAFF

abundance: many
d_gene: .
j_gene: TRBJ1-1
v_gene: TRBV20-1
CDR3nt: TGCAGTGCTAGTTTTGTCGGAGCGGCTTTCTTT
CDR3aa: CSASFVGAAFF

abundance: many
d_gene: .
j_gene: TRBJ1-1
v_gene: TRBV3-1
CDR3nt: TGTGCCAGCAGCGCCGGGACGGGTAAAGCTTTCTTT
CDR3aa: CASSAGTGKAFF

abundance: many
d_gene: .
j_gene: TRBJ1-1
v_gene: TRBV29-1
CDR3nt: TGCAGCGGCCGAGAAGGAGGGGTGAACACTGAAGCTTTCTTT
CDR3aa: CSGREGGVNTEAFF

abundance: many
d_gene: TRBD1
j_gene: TRBJ2-2
v_gene: TRBV2
CDR3nt: TGTGCCAGCAGTGGCCAGGGGGCGAACACCGGGGAGCTGTTTTTT
CDR3aa: CASSGQGANTGELFF

abundance: many
d_gene: TRBD2
j_gene: TRBJ2-1
v_gene: TRBV19
CDR3nt: TGTGCCAGTAGGAGACTAGCGGACAATGAGCAGTTCTTC
CDR3aa: CASRRLADNEQFF

abundance: many
d_gene: .
j_gene: TRBJ2-5
v_gene: TRBV19
CDR3nt: TGTGCCAGTAGTAATCCGGGGGTTGGGAAGACCCAGTACTTC
CDR3aa: CASSNPGVGKTQYF

abundance: many
d_gene: TRBD2
j_gene: TRBJ2-7
v_gene: TRBV12-3/TRBV12-4
CDR3nt: TGTGCCAGCAGCACACTAGCGGGCGTACCCCTAAGCTCCTACGAGCAGTACTTC
CDR3aa: CASSTLAGVPLSSYEQYF

abundance: .
d_gene: TRBD2
j_gene: TRBJ2-1
v_gene: TRBV7-3
CDR3nt: TGTGCCAGCAGCCTGGGGACTAGCAGCGAGAATGAGCAGTTCTTC
CDR3aa: CASSLGTSSENEQFF

abundance: .
d_gene: TRBD2
j_gene: TRBJ2-1
v_gene: TRBV7-3
CDR3nt: TGTGCCAGCAGCAACGAGCGGGGAGCTTACAATGAGCAGTTCTTC
CDR3aa: CASSNERGAYNEQFF

abundance: .
d_gene: .
j_gene: TRBJ2-2
v_gene: TRBV19
CDR3nt: TGTGCCAGTAGTTGGAAGACCGGGGAGCTGTTTTTT
CDR3aa: CASSWKTGELFF

abundance: many
d_gene: TRBD1
j_gene: TRBJ2-3
v_gene: TRBV20-1
CDR3nt: TGCAGTGCTAATCCGGGACAGGGCACAGATACGCAGTATTTT
CDR3aa: CSANPGQGTDTQYF

abundance: few
d_gene: .
j_gene: TRBJ1-3
v_gene: TRBV6-5
CDR3nt: TGTGCCAGCAGTTACGCGAGACATATTGGAAACACCATATATTTT
CDR3aa: CASSYARHIGNTIYF

abundance: many
d_gene: TRBD2
j_gene: TRBJ2-1
v_gene: TRBV2
CDR3nt: TGTGCCAGCAGTGAAGGAGCTAGCGGGAGAAGGCGGTACAATGAGCAGTTCTTC
CDR3aa: CASSEGASGRRRYNEQFF

abundance: few
d_gene: .
j_gene: TRBJ2-7
v_gene: TRBV3-1
CDR3nt: TGTGCCAGCAGCCAAGAGATCCTAGTGGGCAAGCAGTACTTC
CDR3aa: CASSQEILVGKQYF

abundance: few
d_gene: TRBD1
j_gene: TRBJ1-2
v_gene: TRBV5-6
CDR3nt: TGTGCCAGCAGCGGACAGGGGGCGGCTGGCTACACCTTC
CDR3aa: CASSGQGAAGYTF

abundance: .
d_gene: TRBD2
j_gene: TRBJ2-3
v_gene: TRBV12-3/TRBV12-4
CDR3nt: TGTGCCAGCAGTTTGAACCGGGGGGGGACAGATACGCAGTATTTT
CDR3aa: CASSLNRGGTDTQYF

abundance: many
d_gene: .
j_gene: TRBJ1-5
v_gene: TRBV5-6
CDR3nt: TGTGCCAGCAGCACCCGCGGACAGCTATATCAGCCCCAGCATTTT
CDR3aa: CASSTRGQLYQPQHF

abundance: .
d_gene: .
j_gene: TRBJ1-1
v_gene: TRBV19
CDR3nt: TGTGCCAGTAGTGTACATCGCACTGAAGCTTTCTTT
CDR3aa: CASSVHRTEAFF

abundance: .
d_gene: .
j_gene: TRBJ1-5
v_gene: TRBV27
CDR3nt: TGTGCCAGCAGTTTATCGGCGGGTAATCAGCCCCAGCATTTT
CDR3aa: CASSLSAGNQPQHF

abundance: many
d_gene: .
j_gene: TRBJ2-1
v_gene: TRBV30
CDR3nt: TGTGCCTGGAGTGTGTCCTTTTACAATGAGCAGTTCTTC
CDR3aa: CAWSVSFYNEQFF

abundance: .
d_gene: .
j_gene: TRBJ2-7
v_gene: TRBV6-1
CDR3nt: TGTGCCAGCAGTACGGACTTCACCTACGAGCAGTACTTC
CDR3aa: CASSTDFTYEQYF

abundance: few
d_gene: .
j_gene: TRBJ1-1
v_gene: TRBV7-9
CDR3nt: TGTGCCAGCAGCCCGATACTGGGAGGGGCGGGGGCTTTCTTT
CDR3aa: CASSPILGGAGAFF

abundance: few
d_gene: .
j_gene: TRBJ2-1
v_gene: TRBV20-1
CDR3nt: TGCAGTGCTAGCGGGAGATACAATGAGCAGTTCTTC
CDR3aa: CSASGRYNEQFF

abundance: few
d_gene: .
j_gene: TRBJ2-7
v_gene: TRBV3-1
CDR3nt: TGTGCCAGCAGCCAAGATAGGACAGCTTTCTACGAGCAGTACTTC
CDR3aa: CASSQDRTAFYEQYF